These T cell receptor beta chains were read from a single sample in a study of T cells expressing NK-cell markers. TCRdb re-called the 5' RACE reads and gives one entry per CDR3 protein, without DNA. The sample includes fewer than 400,000 distinct CDR3 sequences. The sequenced sample consisted of blood T cells: a sorted CD56 or NKG2C T cell subset, CD4+ or CD8+ T cells, or bulk PBMC T cells (not recorded which). These receptors were collected from a woman between 45 and 65 years old in good health. CDR3s include the opening cysteine and the closing phenylalanine or tryptophan. The order of the fields is J gene, V gene, CDR3 protein.

j_gene: TRBJ2-2
v_gene: TRBV23-1
CDR3aa: CARDGAEPNTGELFF

j_gene: TRBJ2-1
v_gene: TRBV12-3/TRBV12-4
CDR3aa: CASSLVPLADNEQFF

j_gene: TRBJ2-1
v_gene: TRBV30
CDR3aa: CAWSVYGGASFGNEQFF

j_gene: TRBJ2-1
v_gene: TRBV7-9
CDR3aa: CASSGRTGGLEQFF

j_gene: TRBJ1-6
v_gene: TRBV12-5
CDR3aa: CASGFAGNSPLHF

j_gene: TRBJ2-1
v_gene: TRBV7-9
CDR3aa: CASSLAMGVLGRNEQFF

j_gene: TRBJ1-1
v_gene: TRBV9
CDR3aa: CASSVVPGAGGRTEAFF

j_gene: TRBJ1-3
v_gene: TRBV5-1
CDR3aa: CASSFSGNTIYF

j_gene: TRBJ1-4
v_gene: TRBV6-2/TRBV6-3
CDR3aa: CASSYQTGSGATNEKLFF

j_gene: TRBJ2-4
v_gene: TRBV5-1
CDR3aa: CASSPPGGLNIQYF

j_gene: TRBJ2-5
v_gene: TRBV6-5
CDR3aa: CASSYDAYQETQYF

j_gene: TRBJ1-5
v_gene: TRBV24-1
CDR3aa: CATSDSHRLGQPQHF

j_gene: TRBJ1-5
v_gene: TRBV6-1
CDR3aa: CASSGVYGAANQPQHF

j_gene: TRBJ2-7
v_gene: TRBV2
CDR3aa: CASSEMGSRTYF

j_gene: TRBJ2-1
v_gene: TRBV6-5
CDR3aa: CASRPGLVTNEQFF

j_gene: TRBJ2-2
v_gene: TRBV14
CDR3aa: CASSPRLAWAHANTGELFF

j_gene: TRBJ2-5
v_gene: TRBV3-1
CDR3aa: CASSQAAREETQYF

j_gene: TRBJ2-1
v_gene: TRBV2
CDR3aa: CATGLGGTGLSEQFF

j_gene: TRBJ2-2
v_gene: TRBV11-3
CDR3aa: CASSTLGRGTGELFF

j_gene: TRBJ2-2
v_gene: TRBV20-1
CDR3aa: CSAARDGTGELFF

j_gene: TRBJ2-1
v_gene: TRBV19
CDR3aa: CATTGDSYNEQFF

j_gene: TRBJ2-1
v_gene: TRBV5-1
CDR3aa: CASTQGLFNEQFF

j_gene: TRBJ2-7
v_gene: TRBV20-1
CDR3aa: CSARRPVSYEQYF

j_gene: TRBJ2-2
v_gene: TRBV6-5
CDR3aa: CASSYEGPDTGELFF

j_gene: TRBJ2-5
v_gene: TRBV24-1
CDR3aa: CATSDGGQGGETQYF

j_gene: TRBJ2-1
v_gene: TRBV7-8
CDR3aa: CASSPGTSAANEQFF

j_gene: TRBJ1-3
v_gene: TRBV6-5
CDR3aa: CASRRGDSGNTIYF

j_gene: TRBJ2-1
v_gene: TRBV23-1
CDR3aa: CAPRGNRTLNSYNEQFF

j_gene: TRBJ2-7
v_gene: TRBV20-1
CDR3aa: CSARDPGGTYSYEQYF

j_gene: TRBJ2-7
v_gene: TRBV28
CDR3aa: CASTGATSYEQYF

j_gene: TRBJ2-7
v_gene: TRBV5-5
CDR3aa: CASSPEHGTGGAVGEQYF

j_gene: TRBJ2-3
v_gene: TRBV29-1
CDR3aa: CSVKAGLDSDTQYF

j_gene: TRBJ2-1
v_gene: TRBV5-1
CDR3aa: CASSVTGDNEQFF

j_gene: TRBJ2-7
v_gene: TRBV5-8
CDR3aa: CASSLGTGSLWYEQYF

j_gene: TRBJ2-5
v_gene: TRBV5-1
CDR3aa: CASRVGETQYF

j_gene: TRBJ1-4
v_gene: TRBV28
CDR3aa: CATLDRRNEKLFF

j_gene: TRBJ2-1
v_gene: TRBV15
CDR3aa: CATSKVGIRYNEQFF

j_gene: TRBJ2-2
v_gene: TRBV10-3
CDR3aa: CATKDGTPNTGELFF

j_gene: TRBJ1-6
v_gene: TRBV20-1
CDR3aa: CSAPISTANSPLHF

j_gene: TRBJ2-7
v_gene: TRBV5-1
CDR3aa: CASSPTSVSYEQYF

j_gene: TRBJ1-1
v_gene: TRBV20-1
CDR3aa: CSARGQGRGTFF

j_gene: TRBJ2-7
v_gene: TRBV5-1
CDR3aa: CASSLGESFTYEQYF

j_gene: TRBJ2-7
v_gene: TRBV4-1
CDR3aa: CASSQVGSREQYF

j_gene: TRBJ1-1
v_gene: TRBV6-2/TRBV6-3
CDR3aa: CASSSPGLGSDTEAFF

j_gene: TRBJ1-4
v_gene: TRBV12-3/TRBV12-4
CDR3aa: CASGDLLNEKLFF

j_gene: TRBJ2-5
v_gene: TRBV20-1
CDR3aa: CSASDSARAQETQYF

j_gene: TRBJ2-2
v_gene: TRBV5-1
CDR3aa: CASSLPPHKVGELFF

j_gene: TRBJ1-3
v_gene: TRBV6-6
CDR3aa: CASSYSNSGNTIYF

j_gene: TRBJ2-1
v_gene: TRBV6-5
CDR3aa: CASSYVRGLSYNEQFF

j_gene: TRBJ2-4
v_gene: TRBV5-6
CDR3aa: CASSGGVGDIQYF

j_gene: TRBJ2-1
v_gene: TRBV6-5
CDR3aa: CASSYSGENEQFF

j_gene: TRBJ1-2
v_gene: TRBV29-1
CDR3aa: CSVDAGAGYTF

j_gene: TRBJ1-6
v_gene: TRBV27
CDR3aa: CASMLMGSSPLHF

j_gene: TRBJ1-5
v_gene: TRBV21-1
CDR3aa: CASRTSGRVSGNQPQHF

j_gene: TRBJ2-1
v_gene: TRBV3-1
CDR3aa: CASSHQTGRKGWGLHREQFF

j_gene: TRBJ2-3
v_gene: TRBV24-1
CDR3aa: CATSDPRQGIETQYF

j_gene: TRBJ2-1
v_gene: TRBV19
CDR3aa: CASSIGQGITEQFF

j_gene: TRBJ2-1
v_gene: TRBV11-2
CDR3aa: CASSLALAGGPGEQFF

j_gene: TRBJ2-2
v_gene: TRBV20-1
CDR3aa: CSAETGVTGELFF

j_gene: TRBJ2-1
v_gene: TRBV5-1
CDR3aa: CASSIRSGRSSYNEQFF